This TCR beta chain was sequenced during a study of post-analysis software for immune sequencing data. Study overall: Relapsing-remitting, secondary progressive and progressive-relapsing forms of multiple sclerosis all featured among disease courses.

cDNA libraries for TCR beta contained unique molecular identifiers. Researchers reported 550,000 or so cDNA molecules coming from approximately 0.91 to 9.4 million T cells. TCRdb recomputed calls from the PCR reads with MiXCR, one row per CDR3 protein. This repertoire shows hundreds of thousands of distinct CDR3 sequences, approximately 53% found once; its top ten account for approximately 4.3%. Overall study findings and caveats: Multiple sclerosis was associated with a significant reduction in normalized Chao1 diversity relative to controls. Samples prepared in the same batch strongly co-clustered by F measure.

In the case of this clonotype: Antigen: not known.

This clonotype originated in a girl aged 10-17 years with multiple sclerosis. The source material was blood.

Here the CDR3 DNA reads TGTGCCATCAGACCAACCCCGGTCGAGCAGTACTTC. Its protein is CAIRPTPVEQYF. This rearrangement joins TRBV10-3 to TRBJ2-7; D uncertain. Trimming stripped 6 bases from V and 6 bases from J, with 12 bases between. Germline CDR1 is ENHRY and CDR2 is SYGVKD. The CDR3 length is 12 residues.